The rows below give T cell receptor beta chains drawn from one sample of a study of T-cell memory formation after mild COVID-19. TCRdb reanalysed the 5' RACE reads using MiXCR and keeps one entry per CDR3 protein. The profile shows 150,000 to 200,000 distinct CDR3 sequences, less than 40% of them singletons. Sequenced: PBMCs or a T cell subset sorted from them (not recorded which). The source of these receptors is an adult woman who had mild COVID-19 (a few samples of this study predate the infection). Cell type and time point are not known. The CDR3 runs from the conserved cysteine through the conserved F or W. A D gene is named only where the DNA matches it firmly. Expanded clones are given a class, and other clones once, few, many or no size at all.

size	V	D	J	DNA	CDR3
-	TRBV4-1	-	TRBJ2-1	TGCGCCAGCAGCCAAGATGGGGGAGCAAGCTCCTACAATGAGCAGTTCTTC	CASSQDGGASSYNEQFF
few	TRBV4-3	-	TRBJ2-7	TGCGCCAGCAGCCAAGAAAGGGGTCTTACCTACGAGCAGTACTTC	CASSQERGLTYEQYF
-	TRBV3-1	TRBD2	TRBJ2-5	TGTGCCAGCAGCCGCCTGACTAGCGGGGGGGCGGAAGAGACCCAGTACTTC	CASSRLTSGGAEETQYF
few	TRBV18	TRBD1	TRBJ1-1	TGTGCCAGCTCACCTGCCGGGACAGAGAACACTGAAGCTTTCTTT	CASSPAGTENTEAFF
few	TRBV6-1	-	TRBJ1-1	TGTGCCAGCTCCGACCAGGCCCTTCCCAACACTGAAGCTTTCTTT	CASSDQALPNTEAFF
-	TRBV4-2	-	TRBJ2-5	TGTGCCAGCAGCCAACCAGGGTGGGGAGAGACCCAGTACTTC	CASSQPGWGETQYF
-	TRBV9	-	TRBJ2-3	TGTGCCAGCAGCCCTCGGGTGACATATACGCAGTATTTT	CASSPRVTYTQYF
-	TRBV7-6	-	TRBJ1-5	TGTGCCAGCAGCTTGATCCCAGGGGTTGGCAATCAGCCCCAGCATTTT	CASSLIPGVGNQPQHF
-	TRBV12-3/TRBV12-4	-	TRBJ2-2	TGTGCCAGCAGGACTTGGCCCGGGGAGCTGTTTTTT	CASRTWPGELFF
few	TRBV5-1	TRBD1	TRBJ2-3	TGCGCCAGCAGCTTGGGGGAATCAGGGGGCTCGGATACGCAGTATTTT	CASSLGESGGSDTQYF
-	TRBV7-2	-	TRBJ2-7	TGTGCCAGCAGCTTAGGGACTCATTGGGGGGAGCAGTACTTC	CASSLGTHWGEQYF
-	TRBV7-9	TRBD1	TRBJ1-1	TGTGCCAGCAGCTTAGGCCGGGACAGGGGGAGCCCGAGGACTGAAGCTTTCTTT	CASSLGRDRGSPRTEAFF
-	TRBV7-2	-	TRBJ2-4	TGTGCCAGCAGCCGAGAGTACGCCAAAAACATTCAGTACTTC	CASSREYAKNIQYF
-	TRBV5-1	-	TRBJ2-3	TGCGCCAGCAGCTCAAGGGAGGGGGGGACAGATACGCAGTATTTT	CASSSREGGTDTQYF
-	TRBV30	TRBD1	TRBJ2-7	TGTGCCTGGGAGGCTAAGGGACAGGCCTACGAGCAGTACTTC	CAWEAKGQAYEQYF
-	TRBV5-1	TRBD1	TRBJ1-2	TGCGCCAGCAGCTTGGATCTACAGGGGGCGAGTGGCTACACCTTC	CASSLDLQGASGYTF
-	TRBV4-1	-	TRBJ1-4	TGCGCCAGCAGCCACCGAACAGGGACAATCAAATCTGATGAAAAACTGTTTTTT	CASSHRTGTIKSDEKLFF
few	TRBV5-1	TRBD2	TRBJ2-1	TGCGCCAGCAGCTCCGGTCTACCGGGACTAGCGGGGGGATCGGCCTACAATGAGCAGTTCTTC	CASSSGLPGLAGGSAYNEQFF
-	TRBV3-1	-	TRBJ1-6	TGTGCCAGCAGCCAAGGCGCGAGCTCCTATAATTCACCCCTCCACTTT	CASSQGASSYNSPLHF
-	TRBV12-3/TRBV12-4	-	TRBJ2-7	TGTGCCAGCAGTTTGCGGGGGCAAGAGCAGTACTTC	CASSLRGQEQYF
few	TRBV12-3/TRBV12-4	-	TRBJ1-1	TGTGCCAGCAGTTTGATGGGGGGGGAACGGACTGAAGCTTTCTTT	CASSLMGGERTEAFF
-	TRBV24-1	TRBD2	TRBJ2-1	TGTGCCACCAGTGATTTTCGGGGGGGGCCTGGGGATGAGCAGTTCTTC	CATSDFRGGPGDEQFF
-	TRBV9	TRBD2	TRBJ2-2	TGTGCCAGCAGCTATCCCGGCGGGAGAGCCGACACCGGGGAGCTGTTTTTT	CASSYPGGRADTGELFF
few	TRBV19	-	TRBJ1-5	TGTGCCAGTAGTTTGGGAATTCAGCCCCAGCATTTT	CASSLGIQPQHF
-	TRBV20-1	-	TRBJ1-5	TGCAGTGCTAGAGACCCTGGGGGGGCCAATCAGCCCCAGCATTTT	CSARDPGGANQPQHF
-	TRBV7-8	TRBD1	TRBJ2-7	TGTGCCAGCAGCTCGGGACAGAGGGGACAGTACTTC	CASSSGQRGQYF
-	TRBV12-3/TRBV12-4	-	TRBJ2-7	TGTGCCAGCAGTTTAAACGAGCAGTACTTC	CASSLNEQYF
-	TRBV11-2	-	TRBJ2-1	TGTGCCAGTGGAGACAGTAACAATGAGCAGTTCTTC	CASGDSNNEQFF
-	TRBV3-1	-	TRBJ2-7	TGTGCCAGCAGCCGTCTTAACTACGAGCAGTACTTC	CASSRLNYEQYF
few	TRBV2	-	TRBJ1-5	TGTGCCAGCAGTGAGCACAGCATTAATCAGCCCCAGCATTTT	CASSEHSINQPQHF
few	TRBV9	-	TRBJ2-5	TGTGCCAGCAGCGTAGACGAGGGGATACAAGAGACCCAGTACTTC	CASSVDEGIQETQYF